Listed below are T cell receptor beta chains from one sample, sequenced in a study of blood T cells in healthy people across ages. Via MiXCR, TCRdb re-called the 5' RACE reads, giving one row per CDR3 protein. The sample has fewer than 900,000 distinct CDR3 sequences, around 40% seen once. The sequencing sample was made of blood. The receptors were sampled from a woman aged 55-70 years in good health. CDR3s include the opening cysteine and the closing phenylalanine or tryptophan.

TRBJ2-1 TRBV24-1 CATSDFMRETQFF
TRBJ2-1 TRBV6-2/TRBV6-3 CASSRLVDGLSYYNEQFF
TRBJ1-1 TRBV10-3 CAISPRTEQAFF
TRBJ2-7 TRBV7-2 CASSLAAAGGPGEQYF
TRBJ1-4 TRBV7-2 CASSPRQGTNEKLFF
TRBJ2-4 TRBV10-3 CAISPYGTDLAKNIQYF
TRBJ2-1 TRBV12-3/TRBV12-4 CASSLFPGIRNEQFF
TRBJ2-3 TRBV7-3 CASSLTAGADTQYF
TRBJ2-3 TRBV6-5 CASSYDADTQYF
TRBJ2-1 TRBV5-1 CASSLRESPFYEQFF
TRBJ1-2 TRBV5-1 CASSLDRDHGYTF
TRBJ2-3 TRBV7-3 CASSESRGSWSTDTQYF
TRBJ2-3 TRBV3-1 CASSQIQGKDTQYF
TRBJ2-7 TRBV6-2/TRBV6-3 CASSYPTGTSGPRAPYEQYF
TRBJ2-1 TRBV5-1 CASSLEGEGEQFF
TRBJ2-1 TRBV6-5 CATKGGGRSSYNEQFF
TRBJ2-7 TRBV20-1 CSARDQVAVDYEQYF
TRBJ1-5 TRBV29-1 CSVGDRSDQPQHF
TRBJ1-6 TRBV18 CASSPMGGGAFIAPLHF
TRBJ2-7 TRBV7-2 CASSLAIASPYEQYF
TRBJ2-1 TRBV7-3 CASSLSETRSSYNEQFF
TRBJ1-5 TRBV10-3 CAIRGQGETDQPQHF
TRBJ2-3 TRBV7-8 CASSSWGQASTDTQYF
TRBJ1-2 TRBV4-3 CASSQVKELWGYTF
TRBJ2-7 TRBV20-1 CSASEGISSYEQYF
TRBJ2-5 TRBV4-1 CASRPDREEWETQYF
TRBJ2-1 TRBV7-2 CASSLGPENNEQFF
TRBJ2-6 TRBV11-1 CASSLRRAAGANVLTF
TRBJ2-3 TRBV29-1 CGVDRVGTQYF
TRBJ1-2 TRBV27 CASSSYSTGGYGYTF
TRBJ2-1 TRBV5-5 CASSLANLGLAAYNEQFF
TRBJ2-3 TRBV20-1 CSASLAGSTDTQYF
TRBJ1-1 TRBV20-1 CSASMGRPMNTEAFF
TRBJ2-4 TRBV6-5 CASSYSGLAGRGHTKNIQYF
TRBJ2-4 TRBV2 CASSNGYMRTGSLAKNIQYF
TRBJ2-5 TRBV6-5 CASSGLKGETQYF
TRBJ2-7 TRBV20-1 CSARERQEIYEQYF
TRBJ1-1 TRBV14 CASSQGPVGSGNTEAFF
TRBJ1-2 TRBV29-1 CSVEYAGTGGYGYTF
TRBJ2-7 TRBV6-5 CASSSGTAEQYF
TRBJ2-3 TRBV10-3 CAMKRGQGEDAQYF
TRBJ2-2 TRBV11-3 CASTLEAVNTGELFF
TRBJ2-7 TRBV6-6 CASAQGEYEQYF
TRBJ2-4 TRBV7-2 CASSLSGRGERQNIQYF
TRBJ2-3 TRBV29-1 CSVGSGTDTQYF
TRBJ2-7 TRBV20-1 CSARDRAHEQYF